These 22 T cell receptor beta chains share one sample of origin, sequenced in a study of cytomegalovirus exposure and HLA in healthy donors (TCRdb year 2017). Libraries were made using the immunoSEQ multiplex PCR assay. For the multiplex PCR, a mixture combining 60 forward primers for TCR Vbeta segments and 13 reverse primers for TCR Jbeta segments was used. The source is immuneACCESS, and TCRdb retained only in-frame sequences with V and J called. Part of the clones is not carried over; for the studies checked, unresolved V genes explain less than half of this, and the remainder is unexplained. The sample table holds around 160,000 clones, of which roughly 65% were seen once. The top ten constitute roughly 4.1% of the sample. Sequences were obtained from PBMCs. These receptors all stem from a woman under 30 in good health and CMV-seropositive.

The sample holds one count of this clone. This chain uses TRBV27 with TRBJ1-2; possible D gene TRBD1, 5 bases. The V and J ends lost 6 bases and 7 bases respectively, with 24 bases between them. The CDR3 is 16 amino acids. Looked up from germline, CDR1 is MNHEY and CDR2 is SMNVEV (reference sequence). CDR3 nucleotide sequence: TGTGCCAGCAGGTCGGCGGGGTTTCGTACGGGGGGTGGCTACACCTTC. Translated: CASRSAGFRTGGGYTF.

The chain links TRBV9 to TRBJ1-1; no clear D. The CDR3 runs 15 residues. Between the trimmed V and J ends, which lost 0 bases and 4 bases, there was a span of 13 bases. CDR1 is SGDLS and CDR2 is YYNGEE in the germline V gene. CDR3 residues: CASSVVGEHFTEAFF. The CDR3 DNA sequence: TGTGCCAGCAGCGTAGTGGGAGAGCACTTCACTGAAGCTTTCTTT.

This chain uses TRBV27 with TRBJ2-1; 10 bases align to TRBD2. CDR3 size: 15 residues. Germline lookup yields CDR1 MNHEY and CDR2 SMNVEV (reference sequence). J gave up 5 bases and V 3 bases, and 4 bases lay outside the gene matches. CDR3 region: CASSFGLAGDNEQFF. CDR3 DNA: TGTGCCAGCAGTTTTGGGCTAGCGGGGGACAATGAGCAGTTCTTC.

This clone appeared a few times. The chain uses TRBV4-3 and TRBJ2-7, with unresolved D. Trimming cost V 3 bases and J 5 bases, with 11 bases left between them. This CDR3 comprises 13 residues. The V gene's germline CDR1 is LGHNA and CDR2 YSLEER. CDR3 nucleotide sequence: TGCGCCAGCAGCCACAGATTAGCAGACGAGCAGTACTTC. This codes for CASSHRLADEQYF.

This sequence joins TRBV28 and TRBJ2-7, with a tentative D call TRBD1 (6 bases). The CDR3 is 14 amino acids. Between the trimmed V and J ends, which lost 3 bases and 3 bases, there was a span of 12 bases. Germline loops: CDR1 MDHEN, CDR2 SYDVKM. CDR3 sequence reads: CASSFRTADYEQYF. CDR3 DNA: TGTGCCAGCAGTTTCAGGACAGCGGACTACGAGCAGTACTTC.

The rearrangement uses TRBV2 and TRBJ2-1; the D gene is possibly TRBD1 (5 bases). The length of the CDR3 is 13 residues. Germline V CDR1 and CDR2: SNHLY, FYNNEI. V lost 3 bases and J 3 bases, leaving 6 bases between the germline ends. The CDR3 protein is CASSETDYNEQFF. The DNA of the CDR3 is TGTGCCAGCAGTGAGACAGACTACAATGAGCAGTTCTTC.

The count of this clone is one. The rearrangement links TRBV5-1 to TRBJ1-2; unclear D gene. The CDR3 consists of 14 residues. V was shortened by 3 bases and J by 8 bases, with 17 bases between the two germline ends. The germline CDR1 and CDR2 sequences are SGHRS and YFSETQ. CDR3 sequence reads: CASSSAGSSGGYTF. The CDR3, as DNA: TGCGCCAGCAGCTCCGCGGGGTCTTCGGGAGGCTACACCTTC. Supplemented by reference TRBV5-1 and TRBJ1-2, the full variable domain reads KAGVTQTPRYLIKTRGQQVTLSCSPISGHRSVSWYQQTPGQGLQFLFEYFSETQRNKGNFPGRFSGRQFSNSRSEMNVSTLELGDSALYLCASSSAGSSGGYTFGSGTRLTVV.

In this sample, this clone turned up once. The rearrangement uses TRBV18 and TRBJ1-1; D unresolved. The germline gives CDR1 KGHSH, CDR2 LQKENI. V was pared by 2 bases and J by 0 bases, with 16 bases between. The CDR3 runs 17 residues. CDR3 DNA: TGTGCCAGCTCACCAGGTTCAGTTCCCAACATGAACACTGAAGCTTTCTTT. Its translation: CASSPGSVPNMNTEAFF. The full variable domain, its missing parts supplied by reference TRBV18 and TRBJ1-1, is NAGVMQNPRHLVRRRGQEARLRCSPMKGHSHVYWYRQLPEEGLKFMVYLQKENIIDESGMPKERFSAEFPKEGPSILRIQQVVRGDSAAYFCASSPGSVPNMNTEAFFGQGTRLTVV.

The chain carries TRBV10-2 and TRBJ2-7, with D perhaps TRBD2 (7 bases). Germline V gene lookup returns CDR1 WSHSY and CDR2 SAAADI. Trimming stripped 2 bases from V and 2 bases from J, with 13 bases between. This CDR3 has 15 amino acids. CDR3 region: CASSEPLGGAYEQYF. CDR3 DNA sequence: TGCGCCAGCAGTGAGCCGCTAGGGGGGGCCTACGAGCAGTACTTC.

This clone showed up just once. The CDR3: CASSPNTEKGYNEQFF. The CDR3 nucleotides are TGTGCCAGCAGCCCGAACACAGAAAAAGGCTACAATGAGCAGTTCTTC. The rearrangement links TRBV5-6 to TRBJ2-1; D not certain. V was pared by 4 bases and J by 3 bases, with 17 bases between. Germline CDR1 reads SGHDT; CDR2 reads YYEEEE. This CDR3 is 16 amino acids long.

Only one count was recorded for this clone. This chain uses TRBV11-2 with TRBJ2-5; tentative D call: TRBD2 (5 bases). The CDR3 spans 16 residues. V was shortened by 1 base and J by 3 bases, with 15 bases between the two germline ends. Looked up from germline, CDR1 is SGHAT and CDR2 is FQNNGV. CDR3 sequence: CASSLVGSGSKETQYF. DNA of the CDR3: TGTGCCAGCAGCTTAGTAGGGAGCGGTAGCAAAGAGACCCAGTACTTC.

The chain recombines TRBV6-1 with TRBJ2-5; no reliable D call. Gene TRBJ2-7 matches the end of the DNA better, so the J call may be wrong. Germline loops: CDR1 MNHNS, CDR2 SASEGT. The CDR3 spans 11 residues. CDR3 in DNA: TGTGCCAGCGATTGGAGTCACGAGCAGTACTTC. Translating gives CASDWSHEQYF.

The sample holds a few counts of this clone. As DNA, the CDR3 is TGTGCCAGCGTGCTGCAGGCCTACGAGCAGTACTTC. Translated: CASVLQAYEQYF. The chain combines TRBV2 with TRBJ2-7; D gene uncertain. The V gene's germline CDR1 is SNHLY and CDR2 FYNNEI. Trimming took 8 bases from V and 2 from J, leaving 10 bases between them. This CDR3 spans 12 amino acids. Full variable domain (remainder filled in from reference TRBV2 and TRBJ2-7): EPEVTQTPSHQVTQMGQEVILRCVPISNHLYFYWYRQILGQKVEFLVSFYNNEISEKSEIFDDQFSVERPDGSNFTLKIRSTKLEDSAMYFCASVLQAYEQYFGPGTRLTVT.

J is TRBJ2-7 and V is TRBV7-2; D not resolved. Germline CDR1 reads SGHTA; CDR2 reads FQGNSA. Trimming removed 5 bases at V and 3 bases at J, with 11 bases between. The CDR3 is made up of 13 amino acids. This chain's CDR3 is CASSRAGIYEQYF. DNA of the CDR3: TGTGCCAGCAGCCGCGCAGGAATCTACGAGCAGTACTTC.

The CDR3 DNA is TGTGCCAGCAGTTACGGCGGCGGGAGGGACACTGAAGCTTTCTTT. Residues: CASSYGGGRDTEAFF. V and J are TRBV6-6 and TRBJ1-1, with D hard to call. Per germline, CDR1 MNHNY and CDR2 SVGAGI (reference sequence). This CDR3 spans 15 amino acids. The V end lost 2 bases, the J end lost 3 bases, and 13 bases lay between the germline ends.

The chain links TRBV14 to TRBJ1-1, with a tentative D call TRBD1 (5 bases). V gave up 1 base and J gave up 0 bases, with 12 bases separating them. Germline CDR1 SGHDN, CDR2 FVKESK. The CDR3 has 16 residues. CDR3 sequence: CASSQVGGGMNTEAFF. The DNA for the CDR3 is TGTGCCAGCAGCCAAGTTGGCGGGGGAATGAACACTGAAGCTTTCTTT.

This clone occurred once. The sample contains more than one DNA sequence encoding this CDR3. The chain links TRBV7-3 to TRBJ1-1; D not certain. Trimming shortened V by 3 bases and J by 1 base, and 6 bases separated the two germline ends. The germline gives CDR1 SGHTA, CDR2 FQGTGA. The length of the CDR3 is 13 residues. CDR3 nucleotide sequence: TGTGCCAGCAGCTTCGGCGGGAACACTGAAGCTTTCTTT. Its protein product is CASSFGGNTEAFF.

V and J are TRBV2 and TRBJ1-6, with 9 bases identical to TRBD1. V dropped 8 bases and J dropped 7; count of bases not matched to a gene: 0. CDR1 is SNHLY and CDR2 is FYNNEI in the germline V gene. There are 12 residues in the CDR3. CDR3 sequence (DNA): TGTGCCAGCGGACAGGGGAATTCACCCCTCCACTTT. Residues: CASGQGNSPLHF.

The rearrangement links TRBV9 to TRBJ1-6; a possible D gene is TRBD1 (6 bases). V shed 4 bases and J shed 4 bases, with 12 bases lying between them. The length of the CDR3 is 15 residues. Germline assignment: CDR1 SGDLS and CDR2 YYNGEE. The CDR3 is CASSLDSGYNSPLHF. The CDR3 DNA sequence: TGTGCCAGCAGCTTGGACAGCGGTTATAATTCACCCCTCCACTTT.

The chain recombines TRBV11-3 with TRBJ1-3, with D possibly matching TRBD1 (6 bases). The germline gives CDR1 SGHNT, CDR2 YENEEA. CDR3 length equals 14 residues. V was pared by 1 base and J by 2 bases, with 6 bases between. The CDR3 spells CASSLGTAGNTIYF. DNA for the CDR3: TGTGCCAGCAGCTTAGGGACAGCTGGAAACACCATATATTTT.

This chain links TRBV18 with TRBJ2-5; 8 nucleotides line up with TRBD1. This CDR3 has 16 amino acids. V lost 3 bases and J lost 4; bases outside the gene matches: 10. Germline assignment: CDR1 KGHSH and CDR2 LQKENI. Here the CDR3 reads CASSPFDRGVGETQYF. CDR3 coding DNA: TGTGCCAGCTCACCCTTTGACAGGGGAGTGGGAGAGACCCAGTACTTC.

The chain uses TRBV4-3 and TRBJ2-7, with TRBD1 matching 7 bases. The J segment lost 1 base and the V segment lost 5 bases, leaving 5 bases of the junction unmatched. There are 14 residues in the CDR3. The V gene's germline CDR1 is LGHNA and CDR2 YSLEER. Here the CDR3 reads CASSEGASSYEQYF. The CDR3 nucleotides read TGCGCCAGCAGCGAGGGGGCCTCGTCCTACGAGCAGTACTTC.